A selection of T cell receptor beta chains follows, all from one sample in a study of breast tumors, draining lymph nodes, adjacent tissues. TCRdb re-analysed the multiplex PCR reads in MiXCR, keeping a single row per CDR3 protein. Of 150,000 to 200,000 distinct CDR3 sequences listed, 30% to 35% are singletons. Sequenced material: axillary lymph node tissue. The receptors were gathered from a female donor with breast cancer. Some clones in this sample may be carry-over from other donors' samples. The CDR3 runs from the conserved cysteine through the conserved F or W. Each record gives: J gene, clone size, V gene, D gene, CDR3 protein, CDR3 DNA. The D gene is left open where the match is weak. Expanded clones get a size class; other rows say once, few or many, or leave the size out.

TRBJ1-2 | . | TRBV30 | TRBD1 | CAWSVGQGNHSYTF | TGTGCCTGGAGTGTAGGACAGGGGAATCATAGCTACACCTTC
TRBJ2-1 | many | TRBV9 | . | CASSVEPRGHNEQFF | TGTGCCAGCAGCGTAGAGCCCAGAGGGCACAATGAGCAGTTCTTC
TRBJ1-3 | many | TRBV5-8 | TRBD1 | CASSLGQGYGNTIYF | TGTGCCAGCAGCTTGGGACAGGGATATGGAAACACCATATATTTT
TRBJ2-5 | once | TRBV29-1 | . | CSLEGGTETQYF | TGCAGCTTGGAGGGGGGCACGGAGACCCAGTACTTC
TRBJ2-7 | . | TRBV24-1 | . | CATGYEQYF | TGTGCCACCGGATACGAGCAGTACTTC
TRBJ1-3 | many | TRBV5-1 | . | CASSLSTGAVRNTIYF | TGCGCCAGCAGCCTCTCGACAGGAGCGGTACGGAACACCATATATTTT
TRBJ1-1 | few | TRBV7-9 | . | CASSNSIRLAFF | TGTGCCAGCAGCAACTCGATCCGGCTCGCTTTCTTT
TRBJ2-3 | many | TRBV5-1 | . | CASSRQSLGDTQYF | TGCGCCAGCAGTCGGCAATCCTTGGGAGATACGCAGTATTTT
TRBJ2-7 | . | TRBV2 | . | CASMGKYYEQYF | TGTGCCAGCATGGGCAAGTACTACGAGCAGTACTTT
TRBJ2-5 | many | TRBV19 | . | CASSISGNRETQYF | TGTGCCAGTAGTATATCGGGCAATAGGGAGACCCAGTACTTC
TRBJ1-5 | many | TRBV19 | . | CATTDQGGNSNQPQHF | TGTGCCACCACCGACCAGGGAGGGAATAGCAATCAGCCCCAGCATTTT
TRBJ1-5 | once | TRBV2 | TRBD1 | CASTDRALNQPQHF | TGTGCCAGCACGGACAGGGCCCTCAATCAGCCCCAGCATTTT
TRBJ1-3 | many | TRBV6-5 | . | CASSYGAGGTPGNTIYF | TGTGCCAGCAGTTACGGCGCGGGGGGGACACCTGGAAACACCATATATTTT
TRBJ1-6 | . | TRBV5-5 | . | CASSLIGVDGSPLHF | TGTGCCAGCAGCTTGATCGGGGTTGATGGTTCACCCCTCCACTTT
TRBJ2-5 | . | TRBV9 | . | CASSVRVMAQYF | TGTGCCAGCAGCGTAAGGGTGATGGCCCAGTACTTC
TRBJ2-5 | many | TRBV5-1 | TRBD1 | CASSRQGTETQYF | TGCGCCAGCAGCCGACAGGGTACAGAGACCCAGTACTTC
TRBJ1-4 | . | TRBV11-2 | . | CASSEPGNEKLFF | TGTGCCAGCAGCGAGCCGGGGAATGAAAAACTGTTTTTT
TRBJ1-1 | . | TRBV27 | . | CASSSQGFGYGTEAFF | TGTGCCAGCAGTTCACAGGGTTTCGGGTATGGCACTGAAGCTTTCTTT
TRBJ2-6 | . | TRBV4-2 | TRBD1 | CASSPTGQGALNTEAF | TGTGCCAGCAGCCCAACTGGACAGGGGGCGTTGAACACTGAAGCTTTC
TRBJ1-6 | many | TRBV6-4 | . | CASSLPGTFRSYNSPLHF | TGTGCCAGCAGTCTTCCTGGGACTTTCCGCTCCTATAATTCACCCCTCCACTTT
TRBJ2-1 | many | TRBV20-1 | TRBD2 | CSADSGTSGGARYNEQFF | TGCAGTGCGGATTCCGGGACTAGCGGGGGGGCCCGCTACAATGAGCAGTTCTTC
TRBJ1-4 | . | TRBV20-1 | . | CSARPGGTNEKLFF | TGCAGTGCTAGACCCGGGGGCACTAATGAAAAACTGTTTTTT
TRBJ2-3 | . | TRBV10-3 | TRBD2 | CATGTSGGASDTQYF | TGTGCCACAGGGACTAGCGGGGGGGCTTCAGATACGCAGTATTTT